The clone carrying this T cell receptor (beta chain) appeared many times. Primers used for first-strand cDNA, a TRAV- and TRBV-specific set, covered both alpha and beta chains. The authors amplified TCRs for 20 PCR cycles with a constant-region primer and a V-primer adapter. TCRdb re-called the reads through MiXCR, storing one row per CDR3 protein. The sample lists 65,000 to 95,000 distinct CDR3 sequences; over 15% were seen once. As for time point: before trial treatment. This record belongs to a study of low-dose radiotherapy and immunotherapy resistance in tumors. This sample comprised PBMCs, obtained before treatment. This TCR derives from a male donor with prostate cancer.

The CDR3 protein is CASTNSGKGDRYNQPQHF. The DNA of the CDR3 is TGTGCCAGTACCAACTCGGGGAAAGGGGACAGGTACAATCAGCCCCAGCATTTT. J is TRBJ1-5 and V is TRBV19; TRBD1 agrees at 8 bases. The V gene's germline CDR1 is LNHDA and CDR2 SQIVND (reference sequence). This CDR3 has 18 amino acids. With V trimmed by 7 bases and J by 3 bases, 17 bases remained unmatched.